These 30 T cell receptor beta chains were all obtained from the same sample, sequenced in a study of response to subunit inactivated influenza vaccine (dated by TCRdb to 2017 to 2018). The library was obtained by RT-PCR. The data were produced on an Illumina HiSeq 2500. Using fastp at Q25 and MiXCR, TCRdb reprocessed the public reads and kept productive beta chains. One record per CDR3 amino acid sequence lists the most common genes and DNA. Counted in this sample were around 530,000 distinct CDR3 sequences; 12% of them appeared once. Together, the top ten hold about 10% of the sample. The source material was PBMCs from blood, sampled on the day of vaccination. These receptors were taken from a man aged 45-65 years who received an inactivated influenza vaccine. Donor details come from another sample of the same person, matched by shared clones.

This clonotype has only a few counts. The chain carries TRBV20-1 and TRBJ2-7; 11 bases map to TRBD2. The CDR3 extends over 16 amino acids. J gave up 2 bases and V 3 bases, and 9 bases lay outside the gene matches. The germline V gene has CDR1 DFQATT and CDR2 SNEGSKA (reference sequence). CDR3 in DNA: TGCAGTGCTAGGGCTAGCGGGAGGATTGCAACCTACGAGCAGTACTTC. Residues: CSARASGRIATYEQYF.

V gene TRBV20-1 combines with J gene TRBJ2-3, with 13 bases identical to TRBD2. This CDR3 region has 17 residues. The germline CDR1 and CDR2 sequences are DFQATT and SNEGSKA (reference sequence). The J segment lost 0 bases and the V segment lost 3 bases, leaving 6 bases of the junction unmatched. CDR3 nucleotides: TGCAGTGCTAGGACTAGCGGGGGGACCTATAGCACAGATACGCAGTATTTT. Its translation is CSARTSGGTYSTDTQYF.

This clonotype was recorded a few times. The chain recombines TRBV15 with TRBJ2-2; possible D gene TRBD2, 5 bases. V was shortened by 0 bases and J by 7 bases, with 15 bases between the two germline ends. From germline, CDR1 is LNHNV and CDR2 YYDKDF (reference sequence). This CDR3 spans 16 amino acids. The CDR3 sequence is CATSRDVGTSGGELFF. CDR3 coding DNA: TGTGCCACCAGCAGAGATGTTGGAACCAGCGGCGGGGAGCTGTTTTTT.

In nucleotides, the CDR3 is TGCAGTGCTGTGGGGACTAGCGGTTACAATGAGCAGTTCTTC. It yields the protein CSAVGTSGYNEQFF. The chain carries TRBV20-1 and TRBJ2-1, with 11 bases identical to TRBD2. This CDR3 is built from 14 residues. Germline assignment: CDR1 DFQATT and CDR2 SNEGSKA (reference sequence). The V gene end was trimmed by 5 bases and the J gene end by 4 bases; junction bases not matched to a gene: 4.

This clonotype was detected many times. Here the CDR3 reads CSAPTPGTLNQPQHF. The CDR3 nucleotides are TGCAGTGCGCCAACCCCCGGGACATTGAATCAGCCCCAGCATTTT. The chain combines TRBV20-1 with TRBJ1-5, with D possibly being TRBD1 (6 bases). The CDR3 spans 15 residues. V lost 6 bases and J lost 4, with 19 bases in between. Germline V gene data show CDR1 as DFQATT and CDR2 as SNEGSKA (reference sequence).

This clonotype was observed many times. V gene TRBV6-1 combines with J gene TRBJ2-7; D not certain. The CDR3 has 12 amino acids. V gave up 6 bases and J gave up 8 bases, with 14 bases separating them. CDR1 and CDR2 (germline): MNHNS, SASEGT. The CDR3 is CASSDGAFQQYF. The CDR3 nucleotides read TGTGCCAGCAGCGACGGCGCGTTTCAGCAGTACTTC.

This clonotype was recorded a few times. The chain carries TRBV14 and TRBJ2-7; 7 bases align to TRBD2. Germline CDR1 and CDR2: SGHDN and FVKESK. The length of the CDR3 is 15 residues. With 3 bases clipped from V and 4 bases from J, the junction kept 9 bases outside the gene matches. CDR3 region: CASSQSTSARYEQYF. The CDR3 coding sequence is TGTGCCAGCAGCCAGAGTACTAGCGCCCGTTACGAGCAGTACTTC.

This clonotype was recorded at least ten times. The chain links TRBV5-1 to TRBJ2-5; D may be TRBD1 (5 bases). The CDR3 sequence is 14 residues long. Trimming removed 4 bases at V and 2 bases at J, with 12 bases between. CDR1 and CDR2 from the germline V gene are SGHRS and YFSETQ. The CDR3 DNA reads TGCGCCAGCAGCCCATCCCAGGGTCAAGAGACCCAGTACTTC. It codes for CASSPSQGQETQYF.

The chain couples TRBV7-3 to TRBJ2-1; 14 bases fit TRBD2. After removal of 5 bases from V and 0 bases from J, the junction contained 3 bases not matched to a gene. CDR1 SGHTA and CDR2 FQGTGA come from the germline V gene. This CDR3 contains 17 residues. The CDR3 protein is CASSKGTSGSSYNEQFF. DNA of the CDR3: TGTGCCAGCAGCAAGGGGACTAGCGGGAGCTCCTACAATGAGCAGTTCTTC.

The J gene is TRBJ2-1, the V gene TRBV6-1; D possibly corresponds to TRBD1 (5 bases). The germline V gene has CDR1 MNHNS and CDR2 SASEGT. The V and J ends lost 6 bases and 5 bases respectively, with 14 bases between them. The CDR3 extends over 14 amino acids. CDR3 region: CASSRRGAHNEQFF. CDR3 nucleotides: TGTGCCAGCAGCCGCCGTGGGGCCCACAATGAGCAGTTCTTC.

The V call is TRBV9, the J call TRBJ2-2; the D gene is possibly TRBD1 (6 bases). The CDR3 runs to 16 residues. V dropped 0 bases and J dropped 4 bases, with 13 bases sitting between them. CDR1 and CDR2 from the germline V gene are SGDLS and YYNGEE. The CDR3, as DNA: TGTGCCAGCAGCGTAGTAGGCACAGGGTTCACCGGGGAGCTGTTTTTT. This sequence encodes CASSVVGTGFTGELFF.

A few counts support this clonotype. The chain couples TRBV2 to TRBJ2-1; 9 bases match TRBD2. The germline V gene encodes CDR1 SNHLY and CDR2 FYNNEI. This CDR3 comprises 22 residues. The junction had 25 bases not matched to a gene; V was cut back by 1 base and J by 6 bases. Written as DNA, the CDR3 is TGTGCCAGCAGTGAAGGGGCGGTCCACCCTACTAAAGTCGCGGGAGGGATCAATGAGCAGTTCTTC. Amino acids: CASSEGAVHPTKVAGGINEQFF.

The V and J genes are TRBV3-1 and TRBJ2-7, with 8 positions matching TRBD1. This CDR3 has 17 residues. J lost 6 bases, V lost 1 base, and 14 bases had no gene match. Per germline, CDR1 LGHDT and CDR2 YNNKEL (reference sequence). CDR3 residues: CASSQGDRPIDPSEQYF. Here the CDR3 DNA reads TGTGCCAGCAGCCAAGGGGACAGGCCCATTGACCCCTCCGAGCAGTACTTC.

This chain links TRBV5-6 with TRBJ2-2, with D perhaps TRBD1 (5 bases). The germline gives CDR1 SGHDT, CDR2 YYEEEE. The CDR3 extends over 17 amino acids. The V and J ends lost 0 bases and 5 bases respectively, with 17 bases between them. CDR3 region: CASSLGPTGFRTGELFF. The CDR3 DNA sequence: TGTGCCAGCAGCTTGGGGCCCACAGGCTTTAGGACCGGGGAGCTGTTTTTT.

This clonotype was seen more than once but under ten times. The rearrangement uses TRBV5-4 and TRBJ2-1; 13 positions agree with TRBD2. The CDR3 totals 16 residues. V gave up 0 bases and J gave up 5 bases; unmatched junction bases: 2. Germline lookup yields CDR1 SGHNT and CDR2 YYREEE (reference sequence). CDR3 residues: CASSLAGTSGDNEQFF. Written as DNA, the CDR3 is TGTGCCAGCAGCTTGGCCGGGACTAGCGGGGACAATGAGCAGTTCTTC.

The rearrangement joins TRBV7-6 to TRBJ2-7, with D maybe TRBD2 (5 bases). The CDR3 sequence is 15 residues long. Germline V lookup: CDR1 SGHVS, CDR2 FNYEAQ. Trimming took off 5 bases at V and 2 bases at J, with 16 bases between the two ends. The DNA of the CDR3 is TGTGCCAGCAGCGAAAGACCGGGAAAAACCTACGAGCAGTACTTC. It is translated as CASSERPGKTYEQYF.

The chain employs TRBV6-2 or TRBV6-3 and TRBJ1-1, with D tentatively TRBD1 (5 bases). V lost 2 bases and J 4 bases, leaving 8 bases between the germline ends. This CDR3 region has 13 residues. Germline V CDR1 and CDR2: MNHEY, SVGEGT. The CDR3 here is CASSYTRATEAFF. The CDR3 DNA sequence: TGTGCCAGCAGTTACACCAGGGCCACTGAAGCTTTCTTT.

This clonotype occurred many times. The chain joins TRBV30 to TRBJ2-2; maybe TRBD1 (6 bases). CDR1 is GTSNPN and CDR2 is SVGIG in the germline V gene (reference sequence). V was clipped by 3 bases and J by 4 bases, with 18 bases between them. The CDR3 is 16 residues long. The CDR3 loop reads CAWRMTGSGVTGELFF. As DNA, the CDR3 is TGTGCCTGGAGGATGACAGGCTCTGGGGTCACCGGGGAGCTGTTTTTT. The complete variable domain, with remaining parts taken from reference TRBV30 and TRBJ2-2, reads SQTIHQWPATLVQPVGSPLSLECTVEGTSNPNLYWYRQAAGRGLQLLFYSVGIGQISSEVPQNLSASRPQDRQFILSSKKLLLSDSGFYLCAWRMTGSGVTGELFFGEGSRLTVL.

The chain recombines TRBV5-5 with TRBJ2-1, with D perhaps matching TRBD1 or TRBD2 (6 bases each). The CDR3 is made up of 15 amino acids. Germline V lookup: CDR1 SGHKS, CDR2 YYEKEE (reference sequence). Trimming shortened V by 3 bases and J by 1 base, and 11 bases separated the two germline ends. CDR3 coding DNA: TGTGCCAGCAGCTGGGAAGGGGGGTCCTACAATGAGCAGTTCTTC. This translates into CASSWEGGSYNEQFF.

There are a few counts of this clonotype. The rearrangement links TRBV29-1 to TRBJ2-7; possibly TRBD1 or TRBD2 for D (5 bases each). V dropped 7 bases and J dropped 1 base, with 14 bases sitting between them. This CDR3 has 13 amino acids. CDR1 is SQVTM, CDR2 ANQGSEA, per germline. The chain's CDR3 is CSAEGTASYEQYF. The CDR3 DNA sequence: TGCAGCGCCGAGGGGACCGCATCCTACGAGCAGTACTTC.

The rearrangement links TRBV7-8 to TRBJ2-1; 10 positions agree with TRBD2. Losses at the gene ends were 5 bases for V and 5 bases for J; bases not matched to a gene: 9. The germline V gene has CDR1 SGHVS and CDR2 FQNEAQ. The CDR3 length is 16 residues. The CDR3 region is CASSPHRTSGHNEQFF. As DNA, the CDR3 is TGTGCCAGCAGCCCGCACCGGACTAGCGGTCACAATGAGCAGTTCTTC.

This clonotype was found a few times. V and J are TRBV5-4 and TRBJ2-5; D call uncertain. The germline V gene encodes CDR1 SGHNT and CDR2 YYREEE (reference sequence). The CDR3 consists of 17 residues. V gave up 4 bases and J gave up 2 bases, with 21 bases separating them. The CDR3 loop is CASSRVGRRAVQETQYF. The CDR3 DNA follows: TGTGCCAGCAGCCGGGTAGGACGCAGAGCCGTACAAGAGACCCAGTACTTC.

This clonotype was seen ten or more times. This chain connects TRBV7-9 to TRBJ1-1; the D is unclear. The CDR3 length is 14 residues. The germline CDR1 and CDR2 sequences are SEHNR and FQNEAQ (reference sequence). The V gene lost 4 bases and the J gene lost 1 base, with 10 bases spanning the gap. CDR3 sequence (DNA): TGTGCCAGCAGCTCTTGGACGGAGAACACTGAAGCTTTCTTT. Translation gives CASSSWTENTEAFF.

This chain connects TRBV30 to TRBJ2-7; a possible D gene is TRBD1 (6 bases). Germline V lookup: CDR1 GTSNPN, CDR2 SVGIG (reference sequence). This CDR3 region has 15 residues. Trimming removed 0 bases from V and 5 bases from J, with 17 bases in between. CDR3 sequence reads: CAWSVQYRAGDEQYF. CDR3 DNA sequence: TGTGCCTGGAGTGTACAGTACAGGGCTGGCGACGAGCAGTACTTC.

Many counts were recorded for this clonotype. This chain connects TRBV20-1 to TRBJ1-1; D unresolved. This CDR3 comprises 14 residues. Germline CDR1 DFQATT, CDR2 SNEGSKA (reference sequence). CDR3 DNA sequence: TGCAGAGCCCCACGGGGAGCCATGAACACTGAAGCTTTCTTT. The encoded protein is CRAPRGAMNTEAFF.

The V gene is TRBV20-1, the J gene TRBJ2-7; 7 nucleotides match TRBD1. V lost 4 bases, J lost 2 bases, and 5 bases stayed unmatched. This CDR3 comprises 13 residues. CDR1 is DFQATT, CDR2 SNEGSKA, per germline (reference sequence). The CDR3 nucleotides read TGCAGTGCTAAATATACAGGGGCCTACGAGCAGTACTTC. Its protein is CSAKYTGAYEQYF.

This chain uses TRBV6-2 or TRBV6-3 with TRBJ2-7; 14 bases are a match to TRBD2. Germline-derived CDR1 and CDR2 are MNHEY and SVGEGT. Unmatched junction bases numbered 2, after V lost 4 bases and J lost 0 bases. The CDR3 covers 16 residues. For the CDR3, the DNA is TGTGCCAGCAGTTTGACTAGCGGGAGGGCCTCCTACGAGCAGTACTTC. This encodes CASSLTSGRASYEQYF.

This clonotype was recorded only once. The CDR3 spells CASSRDSGYTQYF. For the CDR3, the DNA is TGCGCCAGCAGCCGGGACAGCGGGTATACGCAGTATTTT. The chain couples TRBV5-1 to TRBJ2-3; perhaps TRBD1 as D (7 bases). Germline CDR1 is SGHRS and CDR2 is YFSETQ. The CDR3 extends over 13 amino acids. Trimming shortened V by 4 bases and J by 7 bases, and 13 bases separated the two germline ends.

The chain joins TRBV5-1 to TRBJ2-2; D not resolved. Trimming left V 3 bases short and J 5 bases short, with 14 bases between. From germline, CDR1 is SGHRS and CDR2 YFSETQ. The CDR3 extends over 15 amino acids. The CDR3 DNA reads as TGCGCCAGCAGCTCCTTGATATCGAGGACCGGGGAGCTGTTTTTT. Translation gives CASSSLISRTGELFF.

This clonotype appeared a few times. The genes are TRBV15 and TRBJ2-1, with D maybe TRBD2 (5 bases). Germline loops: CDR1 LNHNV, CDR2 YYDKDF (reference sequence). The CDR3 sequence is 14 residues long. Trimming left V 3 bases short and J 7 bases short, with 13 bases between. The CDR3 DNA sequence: TGTGCCACCAGCAGTAGCGTTGAAAGGAATGAGCAGTTCTTC. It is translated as CATSSSVERNEQFF.